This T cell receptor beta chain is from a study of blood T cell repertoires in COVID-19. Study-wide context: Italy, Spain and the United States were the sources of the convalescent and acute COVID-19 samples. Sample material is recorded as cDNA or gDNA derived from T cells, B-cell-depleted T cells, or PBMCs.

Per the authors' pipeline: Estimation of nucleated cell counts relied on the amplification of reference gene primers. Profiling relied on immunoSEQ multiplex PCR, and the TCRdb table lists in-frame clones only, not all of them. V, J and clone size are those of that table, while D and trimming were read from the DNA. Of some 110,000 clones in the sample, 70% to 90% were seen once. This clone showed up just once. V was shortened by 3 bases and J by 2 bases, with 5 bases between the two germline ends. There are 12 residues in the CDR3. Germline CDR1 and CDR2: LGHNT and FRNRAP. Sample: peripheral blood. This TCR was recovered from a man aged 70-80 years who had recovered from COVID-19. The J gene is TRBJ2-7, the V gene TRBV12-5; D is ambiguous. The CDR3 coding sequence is TGTGCTAGTGGTTTTTCAGCCTACGAGCAGTACTTC. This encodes CASGFSAYEQYF.